This T cell receptor (beta chain) was sequenced during a study of Ad26.COV2.S vaccination and SARS-CoV-2 variants (dated by TCRdb to 2020 to 2023). For context, the study as a whole: Donors in the vaccine arm were drawn from COV1001, a phase I-IIa trial of Ad26.COV2.S in healthy adults that was multicentre, randomized, double-blind and placebo-controlled. Ad26.COV2.S was administered intramuscularly at a dose of 5x10^10 or 1x10^11 viral particles, either as one shot or as two shots given 56 days apart. Sequencing of the TCRbeta repertoire served to evaluate the specificity and breadth of SARS-CoV-2-reactive T cell receptors following Ad26.COV2.S vaccination. The TCR-sequenced set comprised approximately 30 samples: approximately 19 Ad26.COV2.S vaccine recipients, 5 placebo recipients and 8 SARS-CoV-2 convalescent individuals. Trial participants were randomized into five groups of five, in which low-dose or high-dose Ad26.COV2.S was given once or twice, or placebo was given on both occasions. Investigators did not know the trial group allocation while performing experiments and assessing outcomes.

The immunoSEQ Assay was the method used to sequence TCRbeta CDR3 regions. After extraction, genomic DNA underwent amplification by bias-controlled multiplex PCR, followed by high-throughput sequencing. In the authors' own workflow: Collapsing and filtering of sequences were performed to quantify the absolute abundance of each unique TCRbeta CDR3 region. T cell fraction was estimated by normalizing TCRbeta template counts to usable DNA, with usable DNA measured through amplification of reference genes found in all nucleated cells. Repertoire TCRs were annotated as SARS-CoV-2-specific when V gene, CDR3 amino acid sequence and J gene were exactly matched to a known reactive TCR set. The reference SARS-CoV-2 TCR set was derived from MIRA and filtered for enrichment in COVID-19-positive ImmuneCODE repertoires, a step that removed public or cross-reactive TCRs. Drawing on the MIRA antigens, annotated TCRs were analysed further at the level of specific ORF or position within ORF. Breadth was defined as the number of annotated unique rearrangements divided by the total number of unique productive rearrangements, and depth was defined as the summed frequency of the annotated unique rearrangements. TCR breadth was compared between groups using two-sided Wilcoxon rank-sum tests. Not all clones reach the TCRdb copy of this immuneACCESS table, which keeps in-frame sequences only. Checked studies attribute under half of the gap to unresolved V genes and leave the rest unexplained. The V and J calls and the clone size are those of that table, but D and trimming were determined from the DNA. The sample data list about 480,000 clones, and roughly 89% of these were observed just once. Together, the top ten hold over 10% of the sample.

From the germline V gene (reference sequence), CDR1 is LNHDA and CDR2 is SQIVND. Counted from cysteine to phenylalanine, this CDR3 has 13 amino acids. The read is trimmed to its CDR3 DNA, 39 bases read in frame from base 1. V and J lose 7 bases and 4 bases, and a span of 13 bases separates them. What the authors observed across the whole study: Non-spike TCR breadth was comparable between vaccine and placebo recipients, consistent with the vaccine containing only spike. The study lacked the statistical power to compare responses across vaccine doses or regimens. The authors noted that the TCR breadth and depth analyses may have underestimated total T cell responses. After vaccination, spike-specific CD8+ and CD4+ T cell responses were reported to show substantial breadth. Spike-specific TCR breadth was higher in Ad26.COV2.S recipients than in placebo recipients (P = 0.0014).

Worth noting for this clone: Its antigen is still unknown. No base quality information exists; no much larger clone differs at one position.

What this sample's treatment or condition label stands for: 15 to 20 received Ad26.COV2.S at low or high dose, single or two shots; a few received placebo; per-sample allocation not given. For vaccine and placebo recipients, repertoires were sequenced using samples collected on day 63 after the first injection. Cohort 1b enrolled about two dozen adults aged 18-55 years at a single site in Boston, USA, between 29 July and 7 August 2020. Ad26.COV2.S was a replication-incompetent adenovirus type 26 vector that expressed a prefusion-stabilized SARS-CoV-2 spike protein derived from the original Wuhan strain.

The sample here was peripheral blood, taken in a trial of Ad26.COV2.S vaccine versus placebo. This receptor chain uses TRBV19 and TRBJ1-1, with the D segment identity uncertain. The source of this sequence is a person between 18 and 65 years old who received the Ad26.COV2.S COVID-19 vaccine or a placebo. The base sequence is TGTGCCAGTAACCTTGATTGGGGCACTGAAGCTTTCTTT. It translates to CASNLDWGTEAFF.